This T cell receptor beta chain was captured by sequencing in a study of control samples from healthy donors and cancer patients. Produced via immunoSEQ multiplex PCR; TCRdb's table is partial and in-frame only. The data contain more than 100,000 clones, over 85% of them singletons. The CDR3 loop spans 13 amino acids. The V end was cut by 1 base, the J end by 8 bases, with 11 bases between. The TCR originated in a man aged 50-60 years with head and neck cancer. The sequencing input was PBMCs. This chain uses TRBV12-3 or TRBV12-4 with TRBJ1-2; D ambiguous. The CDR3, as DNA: TGTGCCAGCAGTTTAGTAGGCTTGGGAGGCTACACCTTC. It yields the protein CASSLVGLGGYTF.